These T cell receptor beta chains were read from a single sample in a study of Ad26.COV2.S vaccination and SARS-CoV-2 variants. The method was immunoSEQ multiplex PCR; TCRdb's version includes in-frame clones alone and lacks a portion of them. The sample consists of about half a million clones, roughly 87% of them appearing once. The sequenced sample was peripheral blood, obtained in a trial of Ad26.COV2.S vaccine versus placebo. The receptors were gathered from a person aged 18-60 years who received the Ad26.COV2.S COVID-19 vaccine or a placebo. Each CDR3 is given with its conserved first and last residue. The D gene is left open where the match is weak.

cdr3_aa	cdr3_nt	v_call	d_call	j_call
CAWTSGRAGVQFF	TGTGCCTGGACTAGCGGGAGGGCCGGTGTGCAGTTCTTC	TRBV30	TRBD2	TRBJ2-1
CASSLGTSGGTDTQYF	TGTGCCAGCAGTTTAGGGACTAGCGGGGGAACAGATACGCAGTATTTT	TRBV11-3	TRBD2	TRBJ2-3
CASSRGLTYEQYF	TGTGCCAGTAGTAGGGGACTAACCTACGAGCAGTACTTC	TRBV19	TRBD2	TRBJ2-7
CASSSRTASEAFF	TGTGCCAGCAGCTCCAGGACAGCTTCTGAAGCTTTCTTT	TRBV4-2	NA	TRBJ1-1
CASSLGPTNEKLFF	TGTGCCAGCAGCCTGGGACCAACTAATGAAAAACTGTTTTTT	TRBV11-2	NA	TRBJ1-4
CASSPIRDSTEAFF	TGTGCCAGCTCACCAATCCGGGACAGTACTGAAGCTTTCTTT	TRBV18	TRBD1	TRBJ1-1
CASIRTGQGYGYTF	TGTGCCAGTATCAGAACAGGGCAGGGATATGGCTACACCTTC	TRBV19	NA	TRBJ1-2
CASSLMGGGGGDTQYF	TGTGCCAGCAGCCTGATGGGAGGGGGCGGTGGAGATACGCAGTATTTT	TRBV7-2	NA	TRBJ2-3
CASSHRDRNQPQHF	TGTGCCAGCAGCCACCGGGACAGGAATCAGCCCCAGCATTTT	TRBV7-2	TRBD1	TRBJ1-5
CASSYTSGGAYEQYF	TGTGCCAGCAGCTACACTAGCGGGGGAGCCTACGAGCAGTACTTC	TRBV7-2	TRBD2	TRBJ2-7